This record looks at one T cell receptor beta chain sequence and its context. Mismatch with germline at one junction end may stem from a read error. The data derive from a study of technical replicates of blood from a handful of donors. This CDR3 region has 18 residues. Germline values: CDR1 SEHNR, CDR2 FQNEAQ (reference sequence). TCRdb's table, derived via immunoSEQ multiplex PCR, lists solely in-frame clones and lacks some. This table has roughly 93,000 clones, almost 96% appearing once. Input material: T cells isolated from PBMCs. This TCR was sampled from a human donor in good health. The J gene is TRBJ2-1, the V gene TRBV7-9, with D maybe TRBD2 (5 bases). The CDR3 DNA reads as TGTGCCAGCAGCTTAAGGTCGGGGAAGCCCCCCGGTTACAGTGAGCAGTTCTTC. Encoded protein: CASSLRSGKPPGYSEQFF.